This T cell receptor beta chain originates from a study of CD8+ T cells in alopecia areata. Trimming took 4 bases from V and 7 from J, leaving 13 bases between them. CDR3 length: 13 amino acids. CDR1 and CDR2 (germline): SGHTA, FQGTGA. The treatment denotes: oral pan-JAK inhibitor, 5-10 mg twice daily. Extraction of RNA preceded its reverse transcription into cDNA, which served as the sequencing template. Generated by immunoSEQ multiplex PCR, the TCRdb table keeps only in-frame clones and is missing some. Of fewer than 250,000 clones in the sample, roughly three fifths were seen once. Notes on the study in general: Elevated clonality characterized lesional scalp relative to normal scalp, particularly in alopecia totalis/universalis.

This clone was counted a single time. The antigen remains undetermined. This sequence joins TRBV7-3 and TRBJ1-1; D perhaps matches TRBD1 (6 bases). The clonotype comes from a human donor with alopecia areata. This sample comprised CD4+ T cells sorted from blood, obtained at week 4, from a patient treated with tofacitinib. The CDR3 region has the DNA TGTGCCAGCAGCTCAACAGGGTTGAGTGAAGCTTTCTTT. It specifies CASSSTGLSEAFF.